The clone carrying this T cell receptor beta chain was found many times. No antigen is known for it. The sample comes from a study of T-cell reconstitution after alpha-beta-depleted transplantation in children. Study-wide points: It was newly produced T cells that mostly accounted for T-cell counts and diversity one year after transplant.

This sample's TCRbeta library carried unique molecular identifier barcodes. TCRdb passed the PCR reads through MiXCR, listing each CDR3 protein once. The table includes approximately 300,000 distinct CDR3 sequences, roughly 11% detected once. CDR3 length equals 16 residues. V was cut by 6 bases and J by 0 bases, with 15 bases left in between. The germline V gene encodes CDR1 DFQATT and CDR2 SNEGSKA (reference sequence). Source: peripheral blood, taken 180 days after TCRalphabeta/CD19-depleted stem cell transplant. J is TRBJ2-6 and V is TRBV20-1; D is possibly TRBD2 (5 bases). The clonotype comes from a male patient between 2 and 10 years old who had a stem cell transplant for chronic granulomatous disease, so the T cells may come from the graft donor. The CDR3 spells CSAGGQAYSGANVLTF. The DNA of the CDR3 is TGCAGTGCCGGCGGGCAGGCGTACTCTGGGGCCAACGTCCTGACTTTC.